A single sample gave rise to the 21 T cell receptor beta chains below, sequenced in a study of T cell repertoires in cytomegalovirus infection. TCRdb independently ran MiXCR on the reads; one entry per CDR3 protein. The sample carries 490,000 or so distinct CDR3 sequences, about 11% recorded once. The source material was PBMCs. Receptors were obtained from a human donor in good health (CMV status not recorded). Some clones in this sample may be carry-over from other donors' samples.

The chain links TRBV6-4 to TRBJ1-2; no clear D gene. Germline V gene lookup returns CDR1 MRHNA and CDR2 SNTAGT. The CDR3 runs 12 residues. Trimming removed 2 bases at V and 3 bases at J, with 4 bases between. The DNA of the CDR3 is TGTGCCAGCAGTGACGGGTACTATGGCTACACCTTC. The encoded protein is CASSDGYYGYTF.

This clonotype occurred a few times. The rearrangement links TRBV19 to TRBJ2-3, with a possible D match to TRBD2 (5 bases). V was clipped by 7 bases and J by 0 bases, with 14 bases between them. The CDR3 totals 15 residues. Germline CDR1 reads LNHDA; CDR2 reads SQIVND (reference sequence). The CDR3 loop is CASMPGNPSTDTQYF. The CDR3, as DNA: TGTGCCAGTATGCCGGGAAACCCCAGCACAGATACGCAGTATTTT.

This clonotype has only a few counts. CDR3 sequence: CASSIDVQGETQYF. CDR3 nucleotide sequence: TGTGCCAGTAGTATAGATGTCCAGGGGGAGACCCAGTACTTC. J is TRBJ2-5 and V is TRBV19; D perhaps matches TRBD1 (6 bases). V gave up 0 bases and J gave up 5 bases, with 10 bases separating them. Germline-derived CDR1 and CDR2 are LNHDA and SQIVND (reference sequence). The CDR3 length is 14 residues.

This clonotype was observed many times. DNA for the CDR3: TGTGCCAGCAGTGACAGGACAGGGGGTGGCGAGCAGTACTTC. Translation gives CASSDRTGGGEQYF. The J gene is TRBJ2-7, the V gene TRBV6-1, with 10 bases identical to TRBD1. CDR1 and CDR2 from the germline V gene are MNHNS and SASEGT. There are 14 residues in the CDR3. V was clipped by 3 bases and J by 6 bases; unmatched bases: 5.

This clonotype was seen many times. The genes are TRBV27 and TRBJ1-5; possible D gene TRBD1, 5 bases. This CDR3 is 16 amino acids long. CDR1 and CDR2 (germline): MNHEY, SMNVEV (reference sequence). Trimming left V 5 bases short and J 5 bases short, with 19 bases between. The CDR3 loop is CASSPWTLGLDQPQHF. As DNA, the CDR3 is TGTGCCAGCAGTCCCTGGACACTTGGGCTCGATCAGCCCCAGCATTTT.

The chain carries TRBV28 and TRBJ2-7, with D uncertain. The germline CDR1 and CDR2 sequences are MDHEN and SYDVKM. V shed 5 bases and J shed 0 bases, with 11 bases lying between them. The CDR3 contains 14 residues. The CDR3 nucleotides read TGTGCCAGCAGTCCGACCCTAAGCTCCTACGAGCAGTACTTC. It yields the protein CASSPTLSSYEQYF. Combining the CDR3 with reference TRBV28 and TRBJ2-7 gives the whole variable domain DVKVTQSSRYLVKRTGEKVFLECVQDMDHENMFWYRQDPGLGLRLIYFSYDVKMKEKGDIPEGYSVSREKKERFSLILESASTNQTSMYLCASSPTLSSYEQYFGPGTRLTVT.

This clonotype was detected only a few times. The CDR3 loop is CSVSQRLSEQYF. For the CDR3, the DNA is TGCAGCGTGAGTCAAAGGTTAAGCGAGCAGTACTTC. This chain uses TRBV29-1 with TRBJ2-7; no clear D. V lost 6 bases to trimming and J lost 6 bases, with 15 bases between them. Per germline, CDR1 SQVTM and CDR2 ANQGSEA. This CDR3 region has 12 residues.

As regards this clonotype: One end of the junction does not line up with germline, which may come from a read error. V usage is TRBV20-1 and J usage is TRBJ1-2; tentatively, D is TRBD1 (6 bases). The germline gives CDR1 DFQATT, CDR2 SNEGSKA (reference sequence). The CDR3 covers 12 residues. CDR3 amino acids: CSAPTGAYGYAF. CDR3 DNA sequence: TGCAGTGCTCCGACAGGAGCTTATGGCTACGCCTTC.

This clonotype has at least ten counts. This chain uses TRBV7-2 with TRBJ2-5, with D possibly being TRBD2 (6 bases). The CDR3 length is 18 residues. V was cut by 5 bases and J by 4 bases, with 26 bases left in between. The V gene's germline CDR1 is SGHTA and CDR2 FQGNSA. CDR3 protein: CASSANGRGAVGAETQYF. CDR3 in DNA: TGTGCCAGCAGCGCTAACGGGCGGGGAGCGGTCGGAGCAGAGACCCAGTACTTC.

This clonotype has a count of ten or more. The chain is built from TRBV6-1 and TRBJ2-7, with D maybe TRBD2 (5 bases). Deletions cut 2 bases from V and 6 bases from J, with 8 bases between. The length of the CDR3 is 12 residues. Germline loops: CDR1 MNHNS, CDR2 SASEGT. CDR3 region: CASSESGFEQYF. The CDR3 bases are TGTGCCAGCAGTGAAAGCGGTTTCGAGCAGTACTTC.

This clonotype has at least ten counts. The chain joins TRBV20-1 to TRBJ1-1; D is uncertain. Trimming took off 1 base at V and 4 bases at J, with 13 bases between the two ends. The CDR3 is 14 residues long. The germline V gene has CDR1 DFQATT and CDR2 SNEGSKA (reference sequence). CDR3 nucleotides: TGCAGTGCTAGAGGTGGGAGAGGCAGCACTGAAGCTTTCTTT. Protein: CSARGGRGSTEAFF.

The J gene is TRBJ2-1, the V gene TRBV20-1, with a weak D call TRBD2 (5 bases). There are 12 residues in the CDR3. Looked up from germline, CDR1 is DFQATT and CDR2 is SNEGSKA (reference sequence). V lost 2 bases and J lost 4, with 6 bases in between. The CDR3 here is CSARRGYNEQFF. CDR3 coding DNA: TGCAGTGCTAGAAGAGGGTACAATGAGCAGTTCTTC.

This chain joins TRBV9 and TRBJ2-7; 7 bases align to TRBD2. This CDR3 has 15 amino acids. V dropped 4 bases and J dropped 4; count of bases not matched to a gene: 11. Germline V gene sequence: CDR1 SGDLS, CDR2 YYNGEE. The CDR3 DNA follows: TGTGCCAGCAGCCTAGGGACTACGGAGGGGTACGAGCAGTACTTC. Its translation is CASSLGTTEGYEQYF.

Ten or more counts support this clonotype. The chain joins TRBV27 to TRBJ2-3; 14 bases fit TRBD2. Trimming at V came to 5 bases and at J to 4 bases, leaving 5 bases not matched to a gene. The CDR3 length is 16 residues. The germline CDR1 and CDR2 sequences are MNHEY and SMNVEV (reference sequence). The CDR3 DNA sequence: TGTGCCAGCAGTCCCCTGGGACTAGCGGGAGCAGATACGCAGTATTTT. This codes for CASSPLGLAGADTQYF.

The CDR3 is CASSQEPPDEQFF. The CDR3, as DNA: TGTGCCAGCAGCCAAGAACCACCCGATGAGCAGTTCTTC. V is TRBV4-2 and J is TRBJ2-1; D is undetermined. The V gene's germline CDR1 is LGHNA and CDR2 YNFKEQ. This CDR3 has 13 residues. Trimming shortened V by 0 bases and J by 8 bases, and 8 bases separated the two germline ends.

The rearrangement links TRBV5-4 to TRBJ1-6, with a weak D call TRBD1 (5 bases). The V gene's germline CDR1 is SGHNT and CDR2 YYREEE (reference sequence). The germline V and J ends were trimmed by 0 bases and 5 bases, with 9 bases remaining between them. The CDR3 covers 15 residues. The CDR3 DNA reads as TGTGCCAGCAGCTTGGCGGGACTAAATAATTCACCCCTCCACTTT. Protein: CASSLAGLNNSPLHF.

The V gene is TRBV10-3, the J gene TRBJ1-4; a weak D match, TRBD1 (6 bases). The V gene's germline CDR1 is ENHRY and CDR2 SYGVKD. The CDR3 runs 14 residues. The V and J ends lost 3 bases and 7 bases respectively, with 12 bases between them. In DNA, the CDR3 is TGTGCCATCAGTGATAACAGGGCTAGTGAAAAACTGTTTTTT. Translation: CAISDNRASEKLFF.

The table lists this clonotype with many counts. The chain is built from TRBV7-9 and TRBJ1-5; 7 bases map to TRBD1. The J segment lost 6 bases and the V segment lost 4 bases, leaving 9 bases of the junction unmatched. CDR1 and CDR2 (germline): SEHNR, FQNEAQ (reference sequence). CDR3 length equals 15 residues. The chain's CDR3 is CASSSQGGTGQPQHF. The CDR3 nucleotides read TGTGCCAGCAGCTCGCAGGGGGGCACTGGTCAGCCCCAGCATTTT.

This clonotype was observed at least ten times. The V gene is TRBV28, the J gene TRBJ1-5, with D maybe TRBD1 (6 bases). V was clipped by 3 bases and J by 3 bases, with 18 bases between them. CDR3 length equals 17 residues. Germline assignment: CDR1 MDHEN and CDR2 SYDVKM. CDR3 loop: CASSLRVIGGFNQPQHF. In DNA, the CDR3 is TGTGCCAGCAGTTTGAGGGTAATAGGGGGTTTCAATCAGCCCCAGCATTTT.

There are a few counts of this clonotype. The CDR3 DNA is TGCGCCAGCAGCGTGACAGGGGATCCCGGGGAGCTGTTTTTT. As protein: CASSVTGDPGELFF. The chain links TRBV5-1 to TRBJ2-2; the match to TRBD1 covers 8 bases. In germline, CDR1 is SGHRS, CDR2 YFSETQ. This CDR3 is 14 amino acids long. The V gene end was trimmed by 4 bases and the J gene end by 6 bases; junction bases not matched to a gene: 5.

This clonotype was observed at least ten times. J is TRBJ1-4 and V is TRBV7-8, with 9 nucleotides matching TRBD1. The V and J ends lost 1 base and 5 bases, in that order; junction bases with no gene match: 2. Looked up from germline, CDR1 is SGHVS and CDR2 is FQNEAQ. CDR3 size: 15 residues. CDR3 sequence (DNA): TGTGCCAGCAGCTTAGGGGACAGGGACAATGAAAAACTGTTTTTT. Its protein is CASSLGDRDNEKLFF.